The 24 T cell receptor beta chains presented below share a single source sample, sequenced in a study of blood T cell repertoires in COVID-19 (dated by TCRdb to about 2020). Library prep was done by the immunoSEQ multiplex PCR assay. What TCRdb holds here is the immuneACCESS table cut down to in-frame rearrangements. Part of the clones is not present; checked against another copy, under half of the missing clones reflect an unresolved V gene, and the others are unexplained. The sample contains roughly 450,000 clones, roughly 91% of them found a single time. Jointly, the top ten make up approximately 0.65% of the sample. The sample comprised PBMCs or T cells enriched from blood (not recorded which). These TCRs come from a man aged 18-30 years who had recovered from COVID-19.

The J gene is TRBJ2-1, the V gene TRBV24-1; 11 nucleotides match TRBD2. This CDR3 has 15 amino acids. CDR1 is KGHDR, CDR2 SFDVKD, per germline. V lost 3 bases and J lost 6; bases outside the gene matches: 3. The CDR3 loop reads CATSDLGLAANEQFF. The DNA for the CDR3 is TGTGCCACCAGTGATCTGGGACTAGCGGCCAATGAGCAGTTCTTC.

V and J are TRBV19 and TRBJ1-2; D remains unclear. The CDR3 sequence is 14 residues long. Looked up from germline, CDR1 is LNHDA and CDR2 is SQIVND (reference sequence). The ends were cut back, 5 bases at V and 1 base at J, with 11 bases in the middle. The CDR3 here is CASSDPGHNYGYTF. CDR3 nucleotides: TGTGCCAGTAGTGACCCAGGTCATAACTATGGCTACACCTTC.

The V gene is TRBV7-9, the J gene TRBJ1-5; D might be TRBD1 (5 bases). CDR3 length: 14 amino acids. Germline V gene sequence: CDR1 SEHNR, CDR2 FQNEAQ (reference sequence). Trimming took off 3 bases at V and 3 bases at J, with 9 bases between the two ends. The CDR3 DNA reads TGTGCCAGCAGCTTTGTAGGGGACAATCAGCCCCAGCATTTT. It is translated as CASSFVGDNQPQHF.

The CDR3 sequence is CASRQGTSGRRRDTQYF. The CDR3 nucleotides read TGTGCCAGCAGACAAGGGACTAGCGGGAGACGAAGGGATACGCAGTATTTT. This chain links TRBV5-8 with TRBJ2-3; 14 bases agree with TRBD2. The CDR3 runs 17 residues. V lost 5 bases and J lost 6; bases outside the gene matches: 11. The germline CDR1 and CDR2 sequences are SGHTS and YDEGEE.

This clone has a handful of counts. The chain combines TRBV20-1 with TRBJ1-2; 7 bases align to TRBD1. Losses at the gene ends were 3 bases for V and 4 bases for J; bases not matched to a gene: 8. The CDR3 extends over 14 amino acids. Germline CDR1 reads DFQATT; CDR2 reads SNEGSKA (reference sequence). The CDR3 region is CSASHRGDSYGYTF. CDR3 sequence (DNA): TGCAGTGCTAGTCACAGGGGAGACAGCTATGGCTACACCTTC.

This chain joins TRBV12-5 and TRBJ1-2, with TRBD1 matching over 11 bases. CDR1 is LGHNT, CDR2 FRNRAP, per germline. This CDR3 spans 16 amino acids. The trim removed 5 bases at V and 6 bases at J, leaving 11 bases unmatched. CDR3 DNA sequence: TGTGCTAGTGGTAGGGGACAGGGGGTCTATTATGATGGCTACACCTTC. Its translation: CASGRGQGVYYDGYTF.

The CDR3 loop reads CASSFAGDTEAFF. The CDR3 coding sequence is TGTGCCAGCAGTTTCGCGGGGGACACTGAAGCTTTCTTT. The gene calls are TRBV12-3 or TRBV12-4 and TRBJ1-1, with D tentatively TRBD1 (5 bases). With 3 bases removed from V and 3 bases from J, the gap between germline ends came to 8 bases. This CDR3 comprises 13 residues.

J is TRBJ2-5 and V is TRBV2, with a possible D match to TRBD1 (5 bases). The CDR3 totals 11 residues. Trimming removed 7 bases from V and 7 bases from J, with 10 bases in between. Germline V lookup: CDR1 SNHLY, CDR2 FYNNEI. The chain's CDR3 is CASTGLGTQYF. The CDR3 DNA sequence: TGTGCCAGCACAGGGTTAGGGACCCAGTACTTC.

The chain is built from TRBV11-2 and TRBJ2-7; no firm D call. In germline, CDR1 is SGHAT, CDR2 FQNNGV. The CDR3 consists of 12 residues. V was clipped by 3 bases and J by 3 bases, with 6 bases between them. For the CDR3, the DNA is TGTGCCAGCAGCTTGAACAGCTACGAGCAGTACTTC. Protein sequence: CASSLNSYEQYF.

CDR3 nucleotide sequence: TGTGCCACCAGCGGGAGCCGCGGCGGGGAGCTGTTTTTT. Amino acids: CATSGSRGGELFF. The gene calls are TRBV15 and TRBJ2-2; D possibly corresponds to TRBD2 (5 bases). Germline-derived CDR1 and CDR2 are LNHNV and YYDKDF (reference sequence). The length of the CDR3 is 13 residues. Trimming shortened V by 5 bases and J by 7 bases, and 11 bases separated the two germline ends.

The gene calls are TRBV19 and TRBJ2-3; TRBD2 is a possible D gene (6 bases). CDR1 LNHDA and CDR2 SQIVND come from the germline V gene (reference sequence). This CDR3 region has 15 residues. V was pared by 3 bases and J by 0 bases, with 10 bases between. The CDR3: CASSIRRDSTDTQYF. CDR3 in DNA: TGTGCCAGTAGTATTCGGCGGGATAGCACAGATACGCAGTATTTT.

The chain carries TRBV7-6 and TRBJ2-3; 9 bases agree with TRBD1. Per germline, CDR1 SGHVS and CDR2 FNYEAQ. Trimming removed 4 bases from V and 2 bases from J; junction bases left unmatched: 10. The CDR3 totals 17 residues. CDR3 DNA sequence: TGTGCCAGCAGCTCCCGCGACAGGGGGTGGGACACAGATACGCAGTATTTT. The encoded protein is CASSSRDRGWDTDTQYF.

This clone was recorded once. V gene TRBV3-1 (or the pseudogene TRBV3-2) combines with J gene TRBJ1-1; 7 nucleotides match TRBD1. Germline V CDR1 and CDR2: LGHDT, YNNKEL (reference sequence). With 0 bases clipped from V and 11 bases from J, the junction kept 3 bases outside the gene matches. The CDR3 consists of 12 residues. The CDR3 protein is CASSQETGVAFF. CDR3 nucleotide sequence: TGTGCCAGCAGCCAAGAAACAGGGGTGGCTTTCTTT.

The chain has TRBV9 and TRBJ2-5; tentatively, D is TRBD2 (7 bases). Trimming left V 3 bases short and J 4 bases short, with 25 bases between. CDR1 is SGDLS, CDR2 YYNGEE, per germline. The CDR3 covers 18 residues. CDR3 DNA: TGTGCCAGCAGCGCGCAACCGGGGGGCCCCCAGCGCGGAGAGACCCAGTACTTC. Translating it yields CASSAQPGGPQRGETQYF.

The chain carries TRBV27 and TRBJ2-1; 8 bases are a match to TRBD1. Trimming at V came to 6 bases and at J to 4 bases, leaving 8 bases not matched to a gene. The V gene's germline CDR1 is MNHEY and CDR2 SMNVEV (reference sequence). The CDR3 runs 15 residues. The CDR3 is CASSLGQGGYNEQFF. In DNA form, the CDR3 reads TGTGCCAGCAGCCTAGGACAGGGAGGATACAATGAGCAGTTCTTC.

The CDR3 DNA follows: TGTGCCGGAAGGGAGAGGTCCAAAAACATTCAGTACTTC. It specifies CAGRERSKNIQYF. The genes are TRBV30 and TRBJ2-4, with a possible D match to TRBD2 (5 bases). This CDR3 spans 13 amino acids. CDR1 and CDR2 (germline): GTSNPN, SVGIG (reference sequence). V gave up 8 bases and J gave up 2 bases, with 13 bases separating them.

The sample holds one count of this clone. The chain uses TRBV29-1 and TRBJ1-1, with TRBD1 identical over 7 bases. The CDR3 length is 13 residues. Germline V gene lookup returns CDR1 SQVTM and CDR2 ANQGSEA. Unmatched junction bases numbered 8, after V lost 7 bases and J lost 3 bases. The CDR3 region has the DNA TGCAGCGCCACGAGAGGGGGCGACACTGAAGCTTTCTTT. Residues: CSATRGGDTEAFF.

V is TRBV15 and J is TRBJ2-7; D is ambiguous. V was clipped by 5 bases and J by 3 bases, with 8 bases between them. The length of the CDR3 is 12 residues. Germline values: CDR1 LNHNV, CDR2 YYDKDF (reference sequence). The CDR3 is CATSVPGYEQYF. CDR3 nucleotides: TGTGCCACCAGCGTACCGGGCTACGAGCAGTACTTC.

A few counts support this clone. V usage is TRBV27 and J usage is TRBJ2-2; D unresolved. Germline CDR1 is MNHEY and CDR2 is SMNVEV (reference sequence). Trimming stripped 3 bases from V and 1 base from J, with 6 bases between. The CDR3 length is 14 residues. The chain's CDR3 is CASSFRLNTGELFF. The CDR3 nucleotides read TGTGCCAGCAGTTTCAGGCTGAACACCGGGGAGCTGTTTTTT.

The chain uses TRBV18 and TRBJ1-2; a weak D match, TRBD1 (5 bases). The CDR3 extends over 14 amino acids. V lost 0 bases and J lost 7, with 12 bases in between. Per the germline V gene, CDR1 is KGHSH and CDR2 is LQKENI. This CDR3 is CASSPPLGDGGYTF. In DNA form, the CDR3 reads TGTGCCAGCTCACCACCGTTAGGGGATGGTGGCTACACCTTC.

This chain joins TRBV27 and TRBJ1-3; 10 bases align to TRBD1. The junction had 4 bases not matched to a gene; V was cut back by 5 bases and J by 3 bases. This CDR3 has 15 residues. Germline CDR1 and CDR2: MNHEY and SMNVEV (reference sequence). In DNA form, the CDR3 reads TGTGCCAGCAGTCAGGACAGGGGGTTTGGAAACACCATATATTTT. As protein: CASSQDRGFGNTIYF.

The gene calls are TRBV29-1 and TRBJ2-2; possibly TRBD1 for D (5 bases). The V end lost 6 bases, the J end lost 8 bases, and 13 bases lay between the germline ends. CDR3 length equals 12 residues. CDR1 is SQVTM, CDR2 ANQGSEA, per germline. The CDR3 DNA reads as TGCAGCGTGCAGGGTTTAGGGGGGGAGCTGTTTTTT. It encodes CSVQGLGGELFF.

The CDR3 loop reads CASSEASLGGTEAFF. The CDR3 DNA sequence: TGTGCCAGCAGTGAAGCTTCGTTGGGAGGCACTGAAGCTTTCTTT. This chain uses TRBV6-1 with TRBJ1-1, with D uncertain. Germline V gene lookup returns CDR1 MNHNS and CDR2 SASEGT. The germline V and J ends were trimmed by 0 bases and 4 bases, with 12 bases remaining between them. The CDR3 has 15 amino acids.

V usage is TRBV28 and J usage is TRBJ2-2; 10 bases map to TRBD1. The length of the CDR3 is 16 residues. With 7 bases clipped from V and 5 bases from J, the junction kept 10 bases outside the gene matches. Germline lookup yields CDR1 MDHEN and CDR2 SYDVKM. CDR3 bases: TGTGCCAGCACCCGCTCGGGACAGGGGAATACCGGGGAGCTGTTTTTT. Residues: CASTRSGQGNTGELFF.